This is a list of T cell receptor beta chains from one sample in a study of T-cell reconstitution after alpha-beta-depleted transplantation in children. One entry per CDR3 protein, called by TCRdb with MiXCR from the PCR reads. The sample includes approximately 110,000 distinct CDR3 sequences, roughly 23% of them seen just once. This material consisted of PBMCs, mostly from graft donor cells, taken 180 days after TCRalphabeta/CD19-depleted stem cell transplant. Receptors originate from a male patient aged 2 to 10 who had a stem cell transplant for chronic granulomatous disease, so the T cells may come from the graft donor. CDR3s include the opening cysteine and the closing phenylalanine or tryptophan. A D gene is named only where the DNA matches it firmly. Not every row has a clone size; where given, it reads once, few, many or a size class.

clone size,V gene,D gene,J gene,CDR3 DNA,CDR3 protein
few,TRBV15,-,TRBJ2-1,TGTGCCACCAGCAGAGATCGGGACATCTATCCCTACAATGAGCAGTTCTTC,CATSRDRDIYPYNEQFF
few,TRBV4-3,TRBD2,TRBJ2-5,TGCGCCAGCAGCCAAGAGTCGCGGGGGGTTCGAACCCAGTACTTC,CASSQESRGVRTQYF
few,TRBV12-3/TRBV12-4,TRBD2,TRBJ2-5,TGTGCCAGCTGTCCAGAGGGGACTAGCGGGAGGGTGAGGGCGGAGACCCAGTACTTC,CASCPEGTSGRVRAETQYF
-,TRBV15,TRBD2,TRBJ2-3,TGTGCCGTGGGGAAGCGGGGGGCCGATACGCAGTATTTT,CAVGKRGADTQYF
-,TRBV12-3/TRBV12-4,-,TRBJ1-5,TGTGCCAGCAGTTTAGTTGGAATTGGTGATCAGCCCCAGCATTTT,CASSLVGIGDQPQHF
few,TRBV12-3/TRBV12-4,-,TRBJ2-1,TGTGCCAGCAGTTTAGCCGCTCGGGCAGCCAGCTACAATGAGCAGTTCTTC,CASSLAARAASYNEQFF
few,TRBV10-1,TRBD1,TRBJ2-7,TGCGCCAGCAGTGGGGCTCGGGACAGGGGGTACGACGAGCAGTACTTC,CASSGARDRGYDEQYF
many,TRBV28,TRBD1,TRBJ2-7,TGTGCCAGCAGTTTATCAAGGACAGGGTTTGACGAGCAGTACTTC,CASSLSRTGFDEQYF
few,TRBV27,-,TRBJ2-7,TGTGCCAGCAGGAAGGGGAACCTCTACGAGCAGTACTTC,CASRKGNLYEQYF
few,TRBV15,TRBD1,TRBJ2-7,TGTGCCACCAGCAGAGATCAGGGGGCGCGGGAGCAGTACTTC,CATSRDQGAREQYF
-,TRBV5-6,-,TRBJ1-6,TGTGCCAGCAGCTTGGCCACCCTATATCATTCACCCCTCCACTTT,CASSLATLYHSPLHF
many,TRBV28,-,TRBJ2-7,TGTGCCAGCAGTTCCCTTCCAGATTCAGGCCTAGTCTCTTACGAGCAGTACTTC,CASSSLPDSGLVSYEQYF
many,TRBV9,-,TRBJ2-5,TGTGCCAGCAGCGTAACAAGGGGCGCGATAGAGACCCAGTACTTC,CASSVTRGAIETQYF
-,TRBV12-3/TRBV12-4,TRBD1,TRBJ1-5,TGTGCCAGCAGTGGACAGGACAATCAGCCCCAGCATTTT,CASSGQDNQPQHF